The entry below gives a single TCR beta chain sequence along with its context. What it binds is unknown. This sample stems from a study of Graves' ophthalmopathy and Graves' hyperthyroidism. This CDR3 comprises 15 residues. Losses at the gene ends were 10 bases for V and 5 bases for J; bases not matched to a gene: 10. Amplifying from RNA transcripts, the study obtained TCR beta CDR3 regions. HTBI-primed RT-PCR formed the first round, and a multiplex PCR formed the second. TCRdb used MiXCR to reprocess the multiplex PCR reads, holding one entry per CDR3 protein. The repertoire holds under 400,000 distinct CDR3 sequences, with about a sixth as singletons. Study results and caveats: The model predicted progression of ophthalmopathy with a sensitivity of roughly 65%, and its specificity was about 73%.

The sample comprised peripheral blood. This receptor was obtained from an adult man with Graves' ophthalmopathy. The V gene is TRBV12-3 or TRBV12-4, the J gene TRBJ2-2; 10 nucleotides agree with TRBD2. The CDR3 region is CATITGTSVTGELFF. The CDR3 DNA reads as TGTGCCACCATCACCGGGACTAGCGTAACCGGGGAGCTGTTTTTT.